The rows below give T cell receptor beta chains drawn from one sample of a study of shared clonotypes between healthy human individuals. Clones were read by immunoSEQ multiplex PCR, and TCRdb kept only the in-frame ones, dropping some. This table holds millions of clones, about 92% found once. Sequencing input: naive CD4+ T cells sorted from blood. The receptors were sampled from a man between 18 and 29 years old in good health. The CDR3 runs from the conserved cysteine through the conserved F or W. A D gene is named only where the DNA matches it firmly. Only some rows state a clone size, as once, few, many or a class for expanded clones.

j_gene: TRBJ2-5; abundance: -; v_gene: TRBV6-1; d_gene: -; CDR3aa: CASSPGETQYF; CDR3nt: TGTGCCAGCAGTCCGGGGGAGACCCAGTACTTC
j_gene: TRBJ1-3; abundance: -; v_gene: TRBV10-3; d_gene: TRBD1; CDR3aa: CAISPGQGRDSGNTIYF; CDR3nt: TGTGCCATCAGTCCGGGACAGGGCAGGGACTCTGGAAACACCATATATTTT
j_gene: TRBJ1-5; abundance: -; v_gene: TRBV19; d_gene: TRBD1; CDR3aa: CASSIAGGTGFQPQHF; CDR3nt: TGTGCCAGTAGTATAGCAGGCGGGACAGGGTTTCAGCCCCAGCATTTT
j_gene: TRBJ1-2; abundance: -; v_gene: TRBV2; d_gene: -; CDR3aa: CASILGTQGGYGYTF; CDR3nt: TGTGCCAGTATACTCGGGACGCAGGGTGGTTATGGCTACACCTTC
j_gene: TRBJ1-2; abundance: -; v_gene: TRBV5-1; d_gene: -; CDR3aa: CASSEGTTSGYTF; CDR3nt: TGCGCCAGCAGCGAGGGGACAACCTCTGGCTACACCTTC
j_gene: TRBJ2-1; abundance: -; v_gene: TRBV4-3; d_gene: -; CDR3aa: CASSQLGHRPWDEQFF; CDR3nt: TGCGCCAGCAGCCAACTTGGTCATCGCCCCTGGGATGAGCAGTTCTTC
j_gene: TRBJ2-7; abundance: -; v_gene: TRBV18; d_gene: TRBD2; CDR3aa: CASSQERAGVIYEQYF; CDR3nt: TGTGCCAGCTCCCAAGAGAGGGCGGGAGTAATCTACGAGCAGTACTTC
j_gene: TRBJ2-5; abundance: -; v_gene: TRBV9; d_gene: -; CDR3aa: CASSVGAAENMETQYF; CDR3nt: TGTGCCAGCAGCGTAGGAGCGGCAGAAAATATGGAGACCCAGTACTTC
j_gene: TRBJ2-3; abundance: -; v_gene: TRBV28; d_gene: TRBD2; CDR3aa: CASSLRGVTDTQYF; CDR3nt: TGTGCCAGCAGCCTGCGGGGGGTGACAGATACGCAGTATTTT
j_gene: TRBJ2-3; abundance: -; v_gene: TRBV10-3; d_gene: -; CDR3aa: CAISGLWDIPGVATDTQYF; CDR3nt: TGTGCCATCAGTGGTCTATGGGACATACCGGGGGTCGCCACAGATACGCAGTATTTT
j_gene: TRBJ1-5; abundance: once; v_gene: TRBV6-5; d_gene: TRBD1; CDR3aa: CASSLDRDRVSPQHF; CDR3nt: TGTGCCAGCAGTTTGGACCGGGACAGGGTATCGCCCCAGCATTTT
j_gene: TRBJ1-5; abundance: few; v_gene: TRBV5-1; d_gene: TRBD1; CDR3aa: CASSWGTGLNQPQHF; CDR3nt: TGCGCCAGCAGCTGGGGGACAGGCCTCAATCAGCCCCAGCATTTT
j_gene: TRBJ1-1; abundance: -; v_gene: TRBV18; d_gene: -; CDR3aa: CASSTRANIEAFF; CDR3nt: TGTGCCAGCTCAACCCGGGCCAACATTGAAGCTTTCTTT
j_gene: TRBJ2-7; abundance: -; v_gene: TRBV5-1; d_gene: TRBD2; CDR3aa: CASSLAWSGRENYEQYF; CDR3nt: TGCGCCAGCAGCTTGGCCTGGAGCGGGAGGGAGAACTACGAGCAGTACTTC
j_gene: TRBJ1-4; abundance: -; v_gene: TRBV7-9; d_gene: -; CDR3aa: CASSLNEATNEKLFF; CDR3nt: TGTGCCAGCAGCTTAAACGAGGCAACTAATGAAAAACTGTTTTTT
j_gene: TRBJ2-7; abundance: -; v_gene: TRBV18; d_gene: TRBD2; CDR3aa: CASSPPGLAGVGEQYF; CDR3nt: TGTGCCAGCTCACCACCGGGACTAGCGGGAGTCGGCGAGCAGTACTTC
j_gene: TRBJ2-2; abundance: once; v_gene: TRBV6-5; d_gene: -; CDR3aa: CASSYRPGELFF; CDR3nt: TGTGCCAGCAGTTACCGTCCCGGGGAGCTGTTTTTT
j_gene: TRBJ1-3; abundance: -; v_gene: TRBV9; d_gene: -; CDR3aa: CASSPQWGGSGNTIYF; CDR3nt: TGTGCCAGCAGCCCCCAATGGGGGGGGTCGGGAAACACCATATATTTT
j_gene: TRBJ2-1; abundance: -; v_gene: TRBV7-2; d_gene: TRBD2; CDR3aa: CASSLSSGQYNEQFF; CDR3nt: TGTGCCAGCAGCTTATCTAGCGGCCAATACAATGAGCAGTTCTTC
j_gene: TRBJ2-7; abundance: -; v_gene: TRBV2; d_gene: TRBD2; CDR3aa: CASTLQGLAPYEQYF; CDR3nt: TGTGCCAGCACTCTTCAGGGACTAGCGCCCTACGAGCAGTACTTC
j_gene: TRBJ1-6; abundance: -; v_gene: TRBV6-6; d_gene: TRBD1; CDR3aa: CASISKAPQGGSPLHF; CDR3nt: TGTGCCAGCATCTCTAAGGCCCCACAGGGGGGCTCACCCCTCCACTTT
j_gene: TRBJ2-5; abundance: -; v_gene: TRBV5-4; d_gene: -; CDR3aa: CASTWGGVEGETQYF; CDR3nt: TGTGCCAGCACCTGGGGCGGGGTGGAGGGGGAGACCCAGTACTTC
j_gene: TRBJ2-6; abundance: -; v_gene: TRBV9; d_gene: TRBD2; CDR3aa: CASSVAPGGPPGANVLTF; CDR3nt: TGTGCCAGCAGCGTAGCTCCGGGAGGGCCCCCTGGGGCCAACGTCCTGACTTTC
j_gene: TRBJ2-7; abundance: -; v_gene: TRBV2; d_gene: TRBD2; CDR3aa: CASSQGRGGLYEQYF; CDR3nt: TGTGCCAGCAGCCAAGGGCGGGGGGGCCTTTACGAGCAGTACTTC
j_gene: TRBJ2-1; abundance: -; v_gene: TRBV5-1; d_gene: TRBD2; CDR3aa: CASSLVGTSTYNEQFF; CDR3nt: TGCGCCAGCAGCTTGGTAGGGACTAGCACCTACAATGAGCAGTTCTTC
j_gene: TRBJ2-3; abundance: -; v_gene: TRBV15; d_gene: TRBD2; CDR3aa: CATSRVILAGEDTQYF; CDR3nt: TGTGCCACCAGCAGAGTAATTCTAGCGGGGGAAGATACGCAGTATTTT
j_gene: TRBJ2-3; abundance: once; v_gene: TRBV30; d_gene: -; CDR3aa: CAWRAGTQPSDTQYF; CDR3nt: TGTGCCTGGAGAGCCGGGACGCAGCCCTCCGATACGCAGTATTTT
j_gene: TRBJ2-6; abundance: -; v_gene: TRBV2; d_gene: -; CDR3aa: CASSGSGANVLTF; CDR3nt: TGTGCCAGCAGTGGCTCTGGGGCCAACGTCCTGACTTTC
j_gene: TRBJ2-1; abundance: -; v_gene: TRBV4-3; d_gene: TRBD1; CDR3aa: CASSQDGSPGTAYNEQFF; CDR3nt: TGCGCCAGCAGCCAAGATGGATCGCCCGGGACAGCCTACAATGAGCAGTTCTTC
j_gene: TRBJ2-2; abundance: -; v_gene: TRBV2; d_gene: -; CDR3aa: CASSPQGQITGELFF; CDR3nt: TGTGCCAGCAGTCCTCAAGGGCAGATCACCGGGGAGCTGTTTTTT
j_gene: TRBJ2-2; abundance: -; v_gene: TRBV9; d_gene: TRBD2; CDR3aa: CASSPRNSGTGELFF; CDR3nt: TGTGCCAGCAGCCCCCGGAATAGCGGGACCGGGGAGCTGTTTTTT
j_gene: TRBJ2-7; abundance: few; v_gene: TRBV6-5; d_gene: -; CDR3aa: CASREDSTRSGEQYF; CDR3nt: TGTGCCAGCAGAGAGGACAGCACTAGGTCTGGGGAGCAGTACTTC
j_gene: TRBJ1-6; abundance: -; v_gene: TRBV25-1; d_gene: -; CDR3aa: CASSDRQGYSPLHF; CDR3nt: TGTGCCAGCAGTGACCGGCAGGGTTATTCACCCCTCCACTTT
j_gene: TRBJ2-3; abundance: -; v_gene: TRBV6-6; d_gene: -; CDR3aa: CASSFGGSTDTQYF; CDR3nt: TGTGCCAGCAGTTTCGGCGGTAGCACAGATACGCAGTATTTT
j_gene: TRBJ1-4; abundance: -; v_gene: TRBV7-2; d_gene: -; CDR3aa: CASSLATATNEKLFF; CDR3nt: TGTGCCAGCAGCTTAGCGACAGCAACTAATGAAAAACTGTTTTTT
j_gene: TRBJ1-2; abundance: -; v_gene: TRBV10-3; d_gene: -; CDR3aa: CAISPGPYGYTF; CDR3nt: TGTGCCATCAGTCCGGGACCTTATGGCTACACCTTC